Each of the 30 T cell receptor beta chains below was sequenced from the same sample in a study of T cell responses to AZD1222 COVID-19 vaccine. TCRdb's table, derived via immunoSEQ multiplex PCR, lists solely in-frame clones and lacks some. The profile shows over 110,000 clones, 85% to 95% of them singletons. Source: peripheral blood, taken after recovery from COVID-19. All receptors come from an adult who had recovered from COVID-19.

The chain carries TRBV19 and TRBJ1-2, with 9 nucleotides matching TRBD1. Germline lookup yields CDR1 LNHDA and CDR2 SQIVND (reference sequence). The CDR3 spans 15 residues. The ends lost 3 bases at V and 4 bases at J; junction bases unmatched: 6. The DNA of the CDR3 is TGTGCCAGTAGTATCGAACAGGGGGCGAGCTATGGCTACACCTTC. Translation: CASSIEQGASYGYTF.

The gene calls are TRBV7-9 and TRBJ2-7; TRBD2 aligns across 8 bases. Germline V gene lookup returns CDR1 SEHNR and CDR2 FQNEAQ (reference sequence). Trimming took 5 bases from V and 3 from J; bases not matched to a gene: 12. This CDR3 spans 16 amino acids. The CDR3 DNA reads TGTGCCAGCAGCCTCGGACTAGCCCTAAAAGGCTACGAGCAGTACTTC. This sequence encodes CASSLGLALKGYEQYF.

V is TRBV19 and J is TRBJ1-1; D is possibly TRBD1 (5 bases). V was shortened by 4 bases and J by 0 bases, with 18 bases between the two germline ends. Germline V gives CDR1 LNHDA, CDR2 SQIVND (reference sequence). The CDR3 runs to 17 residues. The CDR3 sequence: CASSTPTSTAMNTEAFF. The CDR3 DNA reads TGTGCCAGTAGTACCCCAACATCGACAGCCATGAACACTGAAGCTTTCTTT. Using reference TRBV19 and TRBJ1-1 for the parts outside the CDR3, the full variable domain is DGGITQSPKYLFRKEGQNVTLSCEQNLNHDAMYWYRQDPGQGLRLIYYSQIVNDFQKGDIAEGYSVSREKKESFPLTVTSAQKNPTAFYLCASSTPTSTAMNTEAFFGQGTRLTVV.

CDR3 nucleotides: TGCGCCAGCTGCCCAGGGGGTGGCTACAATGAGCAGTTCTTC. Translating gives CASCPGGGYNEQFF. This chain joins TRBV5-1 and TRBJ2-1; 7 bases line up with TRBD1. The CDR3 runs to 14 residues. Germline CDR1 SGHRS, CDR2 YFSETQ. V lost 7 bases, J lost 3 bases, and 7 bases stayed unmatched. Together with reference TRBV5-1 and TRBJ2-1, the CDR3 gives the full variable domain: KAGVTQTPRYLIKTRGQQVTLSCSPISGHRSVSWYQQTPGQGLQFLFEYFSETQRNKGNFPGRFSGRQFSNSRSEMNVSTLELGDSALYLCASCPGGGYNEQFFGPGTRLTVL.

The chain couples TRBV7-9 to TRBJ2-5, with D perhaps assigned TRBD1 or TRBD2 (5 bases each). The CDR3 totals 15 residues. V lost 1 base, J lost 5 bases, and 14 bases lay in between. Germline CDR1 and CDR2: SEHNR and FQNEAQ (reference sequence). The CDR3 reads CASSLGRGPGETQYF. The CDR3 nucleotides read TGTGCCAGCAGCTTAGGCCGGGGCCCTGGGGAGACCCAGTACTTC.

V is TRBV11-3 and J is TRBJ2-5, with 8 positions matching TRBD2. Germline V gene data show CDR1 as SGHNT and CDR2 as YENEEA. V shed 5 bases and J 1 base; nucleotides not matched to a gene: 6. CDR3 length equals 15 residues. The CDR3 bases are TGTGCCAGCAGCGCCGGGGGGGCCTCCCAAGAGACCCAGTACTTC. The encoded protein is CASSAGGASQETQYF. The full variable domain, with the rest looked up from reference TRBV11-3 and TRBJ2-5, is EAGVVQSPRYKIIEKKQPVAFWCNPISGHNTLYWYLQNLGQGPELLIRYENEEAVDDSQLPKDRFSAERLKGVDSTLKIQPAELGDSAVYLCASSAGGASQETQYFGPGTRLLVL.

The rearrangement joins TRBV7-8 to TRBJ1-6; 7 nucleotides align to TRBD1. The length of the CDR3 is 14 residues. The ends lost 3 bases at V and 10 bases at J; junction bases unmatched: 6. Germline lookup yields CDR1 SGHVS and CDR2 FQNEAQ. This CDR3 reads CASSLPLGGSPLHF. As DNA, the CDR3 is TGTGCCAGCAGCTTGCCCCTAGGGGGCTCACCCCTCCACTTT.

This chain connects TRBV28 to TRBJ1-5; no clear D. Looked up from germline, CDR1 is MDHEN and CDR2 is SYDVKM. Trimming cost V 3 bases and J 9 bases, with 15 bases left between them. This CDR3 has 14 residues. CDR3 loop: CASSFSLGPRPQHF. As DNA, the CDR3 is TGTGCCAGCAGTTTTTCCCTGGGCCCCCGGCCCCAGCATTTT. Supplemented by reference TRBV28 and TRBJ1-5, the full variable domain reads DVKVTQSSRYLVKRTGEKVFLECVQDMDHENMFWYRQDPGLGLRLIYFSYDVKMKEKGDIPEGYSVSREKKERFSLILESASTNQTSMYLCASSFSLGPRPQHFGDGTRLSIL.

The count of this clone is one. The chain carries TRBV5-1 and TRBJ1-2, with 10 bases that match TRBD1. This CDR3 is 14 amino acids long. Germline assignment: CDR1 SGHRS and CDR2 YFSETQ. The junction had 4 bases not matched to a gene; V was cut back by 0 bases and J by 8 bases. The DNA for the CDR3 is TGCGCCAGCAGCTTGGAAGGGACAGGGGAAGGCTACACCTTC. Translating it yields CASSLEGTGEGYTF.

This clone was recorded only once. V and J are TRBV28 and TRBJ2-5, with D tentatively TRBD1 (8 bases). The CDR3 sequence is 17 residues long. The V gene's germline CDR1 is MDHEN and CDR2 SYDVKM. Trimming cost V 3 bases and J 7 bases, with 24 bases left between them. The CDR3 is CASSLGGTGGPQGTQYF. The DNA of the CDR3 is TGTGCCAGCAGTTTGGGGGGGACAGGCGGACCTCAGGGGACCCAGTACTTC.

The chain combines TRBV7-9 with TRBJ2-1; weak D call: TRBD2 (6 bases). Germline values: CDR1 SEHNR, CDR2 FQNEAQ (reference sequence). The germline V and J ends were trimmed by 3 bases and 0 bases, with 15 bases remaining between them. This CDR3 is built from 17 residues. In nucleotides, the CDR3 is TGTGCCAGCAGCTTTTCCATGAGCGGGCGCTCCTACAATGAGCAGTTCTTC. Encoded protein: CASSFSMSGRSYNEQFF.

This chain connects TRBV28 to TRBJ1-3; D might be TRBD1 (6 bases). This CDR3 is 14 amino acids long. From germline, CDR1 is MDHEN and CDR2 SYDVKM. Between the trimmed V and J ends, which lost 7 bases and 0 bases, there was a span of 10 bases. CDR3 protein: CASKEDSSGNTIYF. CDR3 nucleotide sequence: TGTGCCAGCAAAGAGGACAGCTCTGGAAACACCATATATTTT.

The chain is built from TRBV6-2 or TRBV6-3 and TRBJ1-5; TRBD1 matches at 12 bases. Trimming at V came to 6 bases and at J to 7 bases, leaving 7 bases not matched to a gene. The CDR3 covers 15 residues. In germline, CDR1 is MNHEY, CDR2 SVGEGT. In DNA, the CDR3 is TGTGCCAGCAGCAGCGGGACAGGGGGCGGGCAGCCCCAGCATTTT. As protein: CASSSGTGGGQPQHF.

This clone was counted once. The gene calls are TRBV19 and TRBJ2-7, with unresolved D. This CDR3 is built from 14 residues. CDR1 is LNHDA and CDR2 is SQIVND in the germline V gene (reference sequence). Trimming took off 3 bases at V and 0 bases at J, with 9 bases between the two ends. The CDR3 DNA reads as TGTGCCAGTAGTATTGTGGTAAGCTCCTACGAGCAGTACTTC. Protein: CASSIVVSSYEQYF. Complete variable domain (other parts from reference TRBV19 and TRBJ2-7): DGGITQSPKYLFRKEGQNVTLSCEQNLNHDAMYWYRQDPGQGLRLIYYSQIVNDFQKGDIAEGYSVSREKKESFPLTVTSAQKNPTAFYLCASSIVVSSYEQYFGPGTRLTVT.

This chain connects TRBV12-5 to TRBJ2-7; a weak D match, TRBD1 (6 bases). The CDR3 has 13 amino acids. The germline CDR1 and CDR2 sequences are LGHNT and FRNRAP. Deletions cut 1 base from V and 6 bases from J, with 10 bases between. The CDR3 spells CASGLGTAGEQYF. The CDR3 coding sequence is TGTGCTAGTGGTTTGGGGACAGCAGGCGAGCAGTACTTC.

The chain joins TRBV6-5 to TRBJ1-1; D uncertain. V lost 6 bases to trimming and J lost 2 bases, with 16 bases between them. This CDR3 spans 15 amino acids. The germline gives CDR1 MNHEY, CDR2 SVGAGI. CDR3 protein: CASSLEVRPNTEAFF. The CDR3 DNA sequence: TGTGCCAGCAGCCTCGAGGTGCGCCCCAACACTGAAGCTTTCTTT.

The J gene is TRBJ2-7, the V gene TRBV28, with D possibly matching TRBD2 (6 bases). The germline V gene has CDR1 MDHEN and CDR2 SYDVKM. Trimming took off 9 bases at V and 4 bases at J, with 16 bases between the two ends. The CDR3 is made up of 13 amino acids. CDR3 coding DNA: TGTGCCAGTACCACCGGGACTCTGTACGAGCAGTACTTC. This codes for CASTTGTLYEQYF.

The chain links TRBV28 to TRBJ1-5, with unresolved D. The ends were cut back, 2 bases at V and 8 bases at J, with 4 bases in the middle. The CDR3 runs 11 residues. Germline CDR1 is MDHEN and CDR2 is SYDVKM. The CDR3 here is CASSLREPQHF. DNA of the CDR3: TGTGCCAGCAGTTTAAGGGAGCCCCAGCATTTT.

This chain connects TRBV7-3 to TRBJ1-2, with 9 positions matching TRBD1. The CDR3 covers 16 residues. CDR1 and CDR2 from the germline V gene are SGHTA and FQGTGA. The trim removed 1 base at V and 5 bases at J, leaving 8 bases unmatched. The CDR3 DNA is TGTGCCAGCAGCTTAAAGCCCGGGACAGGGTTTTATGGCTACACCTTC. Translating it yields CASSLKPGTGFYGYTF.

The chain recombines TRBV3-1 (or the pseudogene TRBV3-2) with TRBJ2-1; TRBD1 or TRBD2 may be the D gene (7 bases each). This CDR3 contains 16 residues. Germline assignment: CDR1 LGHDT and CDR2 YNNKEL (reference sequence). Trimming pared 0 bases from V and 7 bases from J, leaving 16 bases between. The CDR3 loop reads CASSQDPGRGLNEQFF. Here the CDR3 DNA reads TGTGCCAGCAGCCAAGACCCTGGGAGGGGGCTGAATGAGCAGTTCTTC.

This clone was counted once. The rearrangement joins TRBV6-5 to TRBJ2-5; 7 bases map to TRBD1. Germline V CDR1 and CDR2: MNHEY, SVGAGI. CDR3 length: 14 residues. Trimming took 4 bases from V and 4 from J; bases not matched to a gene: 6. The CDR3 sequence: CASSFPGQRETQYF. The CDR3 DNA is TGTGCCAGCAGTTTCCCGGGACAGAGAGAGACCCAGTACTTC.

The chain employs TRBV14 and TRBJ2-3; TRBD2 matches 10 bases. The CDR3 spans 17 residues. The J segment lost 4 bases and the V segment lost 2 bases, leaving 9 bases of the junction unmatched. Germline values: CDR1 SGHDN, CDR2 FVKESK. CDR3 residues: CASSQRGRLAGADTQYF. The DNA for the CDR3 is TGTGCCAGCAGCCAAAGGGGGCGGCTAGCGGGAGCAGATACGCAGTATTTT. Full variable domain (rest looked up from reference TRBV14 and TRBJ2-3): EAGVTQFPSHSVIEKGQTVTLRCDPISGHDNLYWYRRVMGKEIKFLLHFVKESKQDESGMPNNRFLAERTGGTYSTLKVQPAELEDSGVYFCASSQRGRLAGADTQYFGPGTRLTVL.

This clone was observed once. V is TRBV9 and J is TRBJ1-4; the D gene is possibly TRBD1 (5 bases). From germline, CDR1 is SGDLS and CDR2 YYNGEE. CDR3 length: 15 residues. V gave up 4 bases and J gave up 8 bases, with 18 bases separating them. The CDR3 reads CASSIPGPQGEKLFF. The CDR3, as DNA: TGTGCCAGCAGCATTCCGGGACCACAAGGAGAAAAACTGTTTTTT. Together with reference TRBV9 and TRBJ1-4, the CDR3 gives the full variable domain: DSGVTQTPKHLITATGQRVTLRCSPRSGDLSVYWYQQSLDQGLQFLIQYYNGEERAKGNILERFSAQQFPDLHSELNLSSLELGDSALYFCASSIPGPQGEKLFFGSGTQLSVL.

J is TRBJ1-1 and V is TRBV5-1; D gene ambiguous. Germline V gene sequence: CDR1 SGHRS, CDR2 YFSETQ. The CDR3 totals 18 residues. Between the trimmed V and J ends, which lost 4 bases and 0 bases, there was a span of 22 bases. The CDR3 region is CASSGERALLQMNTEAFF. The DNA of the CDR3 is TGCGCCAGCAGCGGGGAGCGGGCCCTACTTCAAATGAACACTGAAGCTTTCTTT.

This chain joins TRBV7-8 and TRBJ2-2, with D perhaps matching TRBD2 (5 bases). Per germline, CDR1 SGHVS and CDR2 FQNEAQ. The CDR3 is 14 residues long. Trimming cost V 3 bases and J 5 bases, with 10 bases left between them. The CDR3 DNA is TGTGCCAGCAGCTTCGTCAGGACTACCGGGGAGCTGTTTTTT. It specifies CASSFVRTTGELFF.

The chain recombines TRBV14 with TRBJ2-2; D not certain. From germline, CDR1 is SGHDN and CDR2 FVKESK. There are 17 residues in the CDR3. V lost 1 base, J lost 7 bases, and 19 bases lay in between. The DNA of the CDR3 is TGTGCCAGCAGCCAAGGAACCTTTAGTTTATTCTTCGGGGAGCTGTTTTTT. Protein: CASSQGTFSLFFGELFF.

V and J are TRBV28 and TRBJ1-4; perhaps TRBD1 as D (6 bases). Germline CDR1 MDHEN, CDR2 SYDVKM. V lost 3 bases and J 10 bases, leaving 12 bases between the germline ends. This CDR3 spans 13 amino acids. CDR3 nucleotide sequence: TGTGCCAGCAGTTTCTCCAGGGGAGGAAAACTGTTTTTT. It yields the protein CASSFSRGGKLFF.

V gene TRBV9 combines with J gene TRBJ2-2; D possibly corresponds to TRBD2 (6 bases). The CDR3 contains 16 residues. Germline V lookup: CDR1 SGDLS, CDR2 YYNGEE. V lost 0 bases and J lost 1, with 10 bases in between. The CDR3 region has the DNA TGTGCCAGCAGCGTAGAGGTGCGGGGGAACACCGGGGAGCTGTTTTTT. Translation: CASSVEVRGNTGELFF.

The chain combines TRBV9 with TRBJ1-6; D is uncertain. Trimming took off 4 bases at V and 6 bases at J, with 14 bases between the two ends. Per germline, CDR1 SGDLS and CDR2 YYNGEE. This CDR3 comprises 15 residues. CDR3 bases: TGTGCCAGCAGCTCTGTGGGCGGTTTTAATTCACCCCTCCACTTT. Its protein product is CASSSVGGFNSPLHF.

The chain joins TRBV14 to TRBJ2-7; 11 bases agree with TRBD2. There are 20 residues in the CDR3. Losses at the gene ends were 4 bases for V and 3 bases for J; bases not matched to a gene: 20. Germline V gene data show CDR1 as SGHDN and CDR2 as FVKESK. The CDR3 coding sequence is TGTGCCAGCAGCCCAAGCCGTCCGGGACTAGCGGTGATTGGGTACTACGAGCAGTACTTC. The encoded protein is CASSPSRPGLAVIGYYEQYF.